The 9 T cell receptor beta chains below come from one sample, sequenced in a study of CD4 T cells in relation to SARS-CoV-2 and coronaviruses. Sequenced by immunoSEQ multiplex PCR; TCRdb stores in-frame clones only, minus some. The sample shows about 21,000 clones, over 70% of them seen only once. These receptors are not linked to any known antigen. CD4+ T cells from unexposed donors were obtained before the COVID-19 pandemic (2011-2018). After approximately 10 days of culture, CD4+ T cells were isolated. The sequencing sample was made of CD4+ T cells from PBMCs, cultured in vitro. The receptors derive from a human donor in good health.

The chain joins TRBV5-1 to TRBJ2-3; 8 bases agree with TRBD2. Per germline, CDR1 SGHRS and CDR2 YFSETQ. CDR3 length: 14 amino acids. Trimming cost V 2 bases and J 4 bases; bases outside gene matches: 3. The CDR3 nucleotides are TGCGCCAGCAGCTTCAGCGGGAGTGCAGATACGCAGTATTTT. Translated: CASSFSGSADTQYF.

This rearrangement joins TRBV5-1 to TRBJ2-3; 7 bases map to TRBD1. The CDR3 consists of 14 residues. The germline gives CDR1 SGHRS, CDR2 YFSETQ. V trimming: 0 bases; J trimming: 4 bases; junction bases outside the gene matches: 2. This chain's CDR3 is CASSLDRGADTQYF. CDR3 in DNA: TGCGCCAGCAGCTTGGACAGGGGAGCAGATACGCAGTATTTT.

The V gene is TRBV12-3 or TRBV12-4, the J gene TRBJ1-2, with D perhaps matching TRBD1 (6 bases). The V gene lost 5 bases and the J gene lost 8 bases, with 12 bases spanning the gap. This CDR3 region has 12 residues. The DNA for the CDR3 is TGTGCCAGCAGTAAGGGGGGCTGGGGCTACACCTTC. It is translated as CASSKGGWGYTF.

V is TRBV7-9 and J is TRBJ2-6, with 9 nucleotides matching TRBD2. CDR3 length: 17 amino acids. V shed 2 bases and J 0 bases; nucleotides not matched to a gene: 2. CDR1 SEHNR and CDR2 FQNEAQ come from the germline V gene (reference sequence). The CDR3 here is CASSLLAGVSGANVLTF. Written as DNA, the CDR3 is TGTGCCAGCAGCTTATTAGCGGGGGTCTCTGGGGCCAACGTCCTGACTTTC.

The chain couples TRBV3-1 (or the pseudogene TRBV3-2) to TRBJ2-2; D gene unclear. The CDR3 runs 15 residues. Germline V CDR1 and CDR2: LGHDT, YNNKEL (reference sequence). The V and J ends lost 3 bases and 5 bases respectively, with 13 bases between them. CDR3 sequence reads: CASSHSYLGTGELFF. DNA for the CDR3: TGTGCCAGCAGCCACAGCTACCTCGGGACCGGGGAGCTGTTTTTT.

V gene TRBV2 combines with J gene TRBJ1-1, with D unclear. CDR3 length equals 13 residues. V shed 0 bases and J shed 11 bases, with 13 bases lying between them. Germline CDR1 is SNHLY and CDR2 is FYNNEI. The CDR3 here is CASSEAQARGAFF. Written as DNA, the CDR3 is TGTGCCAGCAGTGAAGCCCAGGCCCGTGGGGCTTTCTTT. The full variable domain, with the rest looked up from reference TRBV2 and TRBJ1-1, is EPEVTQTPSHQVTQMGQEVILRCVPISNHLYFYWYRQILGQKVEFLVSFYNNEISEKSEIFDDQFSVERPDGSNFTLKIRSTKLEDSAMYFCASSEAQARGAFFGQGTRLTVV.

The rearrangement uses TRBV19 and TRBJ2-1, with TRBD2 matching over 11 bases. The CDR3 loop spans 18 amino acids. Per the germline V gene, CDR1 is LNHDA and CDR2 is SQIVND (reference sequence). J gave up 5 bases and V 4 bases, and 13 bases lay outside the gene matches. The CDR3 loop is CASSTTGGLAAPDNEQFF. For the CDR3, the DNA is TGTGCCAGTAGTACGACCGGGGGACTAGCGGCCCCTGACAATGAGCAGTTCTTC. Filled out from reference TRBV19 and TRBJ2-1, the complete variable domain reads DGGITQSPKYLFRKEGQNVTLSCEQNLNHDAMYWYRQDPGQGLRLIYYSQIVNDFQKGDIAEGYSVSREKKESFPLTVTSAQKNPTAFYLCASSTTGGLAAPDNEQFFGPGTRLTVL.

This clone turned up a few times. The chain employs TRBV5-4 and TRBJ2-1; TRBD2 agrees at 11 bases. The junction had 6 bases not matched to a gene; V was cut back by 1 base and J by 6 bases. Germline V gene data show CDR1 as SGHNT and CDR2 as YYREEE (reference sequence). The CDR3 sequence is 16 residues long. CDR3 sequence: CASSLQGLAGLNEQFF. The CDR3 nucleotides are TGTGCCAGCAGCTTGCAAGGACTAGCGGGCCTCAATGAGCAGTTCTTC.

V gene TRBV28 combines with J gene TRBJ2-5, with 7 nucleotides matching TRBD1. The trim removed 6 bases at V and 1 base at J, leaving 8 bases unmatched. CDR3 length: 15 amino acids. Germline V gives CDR1 MDHEN, CDR2 SYDVKM. The CDR3 loop reads CASSPPDRVQETQYF. CDR3 sequence (DNA): TGTGCCAGCAGCCCCCCAGACAGGGTCCAAGAGACCCAGTACTTC. The variable domain in full, completed from reference TRBV28 and TRBJ2-5, reads DVKVTQSSRYLVKRTGEKVFLECVQDMDHENMFWYRQDPGLGLRLIYFSYDVKMKEKGDIPEGYSVSREKKERFSLILESASTNQTSMYLCASSPPDRVQETQYFGPGTRLLVL.